The clone carrying this T cell receptor beta chain appeared many times. This sample is part of a study of blood T cell repertoires in COVID-19. Across the study: Samples taken during acute and convalescent COVID-19 were collected in the United States, Italy and Spain.

Methods used by the authors: Estimated nucleated cell counts came from reference gene primer amplification. Libraries were prepared by immunoSEQ multiplex PCR; TCRdb keeps only in-frame clonotypes and omits some of them. For V, J and clone size, that table is used; D and trimming come from the DNA. In the table there are about 210,000 clones, roughly 78% of which are singletons. CDR1 is MRHNA and CDR2 is SNTAGT in the germline V gene. This CDR3 has 15 residues. Trimming took off 3 bases at V and 6 bases at J, with 17 bases between the two ends. The TCR was taken from a woman aged 40 to 55 with acute or convalescent COVID-19. Source material: peripheral blood. The chain employs TRBV6-4 and TRBJ1-2, with D perhaps matching TRBD1 (6 bases). This CDR3 is CASSEYVGQRNGYTF. Here the CDR3 DNA reads TGTGCCAGCAGTGAATACGTGGGACAACGAAATGGCTACACCTTC.